The next 13 T cell receptor beta chains were all read from a single sample in a study of blood T cell repertoires in COVID-19. Profiling relied on immunoSEQ multiplex PCR, and the TCRdb table lists in-frame clones only, not all of them. The table records approximately 150,000 clones, more than 75% of them present only once. The material sequenced was peripheral blood. The receptors derive from a man aged 18 to 30 with COVID-19, enrolled during active disease.

The chain combines TRBV28 with TRBJ1-1; maybe TRBD1 (6 bases). The V end lost 5 bases, the J end lost 12 bases, and 19 bases lay between the germline ends. Germline CDR1 is MDHEN and CDR2 is SYDVKM. The CDR3 spans 13 residues. CDR3 bases: TGTGCCAGCAGTCTTATGGCGGGGGGCGCGACTTTCTTT. Translated, it gives CASSLMAGGATFF. Using reference TRBV28 and TRBJ1-1 for the parts outside the CDR3, the full variable domain is DVKVTQSSRYLVKRTGEKVFLECVQDMDHENMFWYRQDPGLGLRLIYFSYDVKMKEKGDIPEGYSVSREKKERFSLILESASTNQTSMYLCASSLMAGGATFFGQGTRLTVV.

The genes are TRBV27 and TRBJ1-2, with TRBD1 as a possible D gene (5 bases). Germline V gene data show CDR1 as MNHEY and CDR2 as SMNVEV (reference sequence). The CDR3 has 13 amino acids. Deletions cut 5 bases from V and 0 bases from J, with 7 bases between. The CDR3 region has the DNA TGTGCCAGCAGTCCACAGGCTAACTATGGCTACACCTTC. It yields the protein CASSPQANYGYTF.

The V gene is TRBV6-5, the J gene TRBJ2-7; 7 bases match TRBD2. Germline lookup yields CDR1 MNHEY and CDR2 SVGAGI. There are 15 residues in the CDR3. V lost 2 bases, J lost 6 bases, and 10 bases stayed unmatched. The CDR3 DNA reads TGTGCCAGCAGTTACCATCAGGGAGGGAAAGCCGAGCAGTACTTC. It is translated as CASSYHQGGKAEQYF.

The gene calls are TRBV29-1 and TRBJ2-1; D not resolved. Germline CDR1 SQVTM, CDR2 ANQGSEA. There are 12 residues in the CDR3. V lost 3 bases, J lost 4 bases, and 7 bases lay in between. CDR3 DNA: TGCAGCGTTGACGCCCGGTACAATGAGCAGTTCTTC. It is translated as CSVDARYNEQFF.

J is TRBJ1-5 and V is TRBV2, with D perhaps matching TRBD1 (6 bases). V lost 7 bases and J lost 1, with 14 bases in between. Per the germline V gene, CDR1 is SNHLY and CDR2 is FYNNEI. The CDR3 length is 15 residues. In DNA form, the CDR3 reads TGTGCCAGCACCGCTCTCACAGGGAGCAATCAGCCCCAGCATTTT. It encodes CASTALTGSNQPQHF.

In DNA, the CDR3 is TGTGCCAGCAGACGTACAGGGGGCACTGAAGCTTTCTTT. Translating it yields CASRRTGGTEAFF. The chain links TRBV28 to TRBJ1-1; 8 bases line up with TRBD1. The CDR3 is made up of 13 amino acids. The V gene end was trimmed by 6 bases and the J gene end by 4 bases; junction bases not matched to a gene: 4. Germline CDR1 and CDR2: MDHEN and SYDVKM.

The CDR3 region is CASSSADRGGTGELFF. For the CDR3, the DNA is TGTGCCAGCAGTTCAGCGGACAGGGGAGGTACCGGGGAGCTGTTTTTT. This chain uses TRBV28 with TRBJ2-2; 9 positions agree with TRBD1. J lost 5 bases, V lost 4 bases, and 8 bases had no gene match. CDR1 is MDHEN, CDR2 SYDVKM, per germline. CDR3 length equals 16 residues.

The chain has TRBV5-8 and TRBJ2-7; 9 positions match TRBD1. The CDR3 runs to 15 residues. Germline trimming cut 2 bases from V and 5 bases from J; bases unmatched to any gene: 8. Germline V gives CDR1 SGHTS, CDR2 YDEGEE. The CDR3 loop reads CASSLRTGAFDEQYF. CDR3 bases: TGTGCCAGCAGCTTACGGACAGGGGCTTTCGACGAGCAGTACTTC.

The chain joins TRBV7-3 to TRBJ2-1, with a weak D call TRBD2 (5 bases). This CDR3 has 14 amino acids. The V and J ends lost 6 bases and 1 base respectively, with 10 bases between them. CDR1 SGHTA and CDR2 FQGTGA come from the germline V gene. CDR3 loop: CASSPTGSYNEQFF. The CDR3 DNA sequence: TGTGCCAGCAGTCCGACGGGGTCCTACAATGAGCAGTTCTTC.

V gene TRBV5-6 combines with J gene TRBJ2-5, with D possibly TRBD2 on 6 matching bases. Germline CDR1 and CDR2: SGHDT and YYEEEE. V dropped 5 bases and J dropped 2 bases, with 25 bases sitting between them. CDR3 length equals 18 residues. The CDR3 nucleotides read TGTGCCAGCAGTCCCGGAACAGAACTTCTAGCGAATCAAGAGACCCAGTACTTC. Its protein product is CASSPGTELLANQETQYF.

The chain recombines TRBV9 with TRBJ2-7; possible D gene TRBD2, 6 bases. CDR1 and CDR2 from the germline V gene are SGDLS and YYNGEE. V was trimmed by 3 bases and J by 7 bases, leaving 14 bases between them. The CDR3 runs to 13 residues. The CDR3 DNA is TGTGCCAGCAGCGCTATATCTAGCGCTGAGCAGTACTTC. This translates into CASSAISSAEQYF.

The table lists this clone with a count of one. The chain uses TRBV28 and TRBJ1-2; 8 bases are a match to TRBD1. The V and J ends lost 7 bases and 0 bases, in that order; junction bases with no gene match: 4. Germline V gives CDR1 MDHEN, CDR2 SYDVKM. CDR3 size: 14 residues. The CDR3 sequence is CASTAGGPNYGYTF. The CDR3 region has the DNA TGTGCCAGCACGGCAGGGGGCCCTAACTATGGCTACACCTTC.

This CDR3 is CASSPPGTGLFGYTF. DNA of the CDR3: TGCGCCAGCAGCCCACCGGGGACAGGGCTGTTTGGCTACACCTTC. This chain links TRBV23-1 with TRBJ1-2; 9 bases match TRBD1. TRBV23-1 is an open reading frame whose function is uncertain. The CDR3 totals 15 residues. Trimming took 6 bases from V and 7 from J; bases not matched to a gene: 12.